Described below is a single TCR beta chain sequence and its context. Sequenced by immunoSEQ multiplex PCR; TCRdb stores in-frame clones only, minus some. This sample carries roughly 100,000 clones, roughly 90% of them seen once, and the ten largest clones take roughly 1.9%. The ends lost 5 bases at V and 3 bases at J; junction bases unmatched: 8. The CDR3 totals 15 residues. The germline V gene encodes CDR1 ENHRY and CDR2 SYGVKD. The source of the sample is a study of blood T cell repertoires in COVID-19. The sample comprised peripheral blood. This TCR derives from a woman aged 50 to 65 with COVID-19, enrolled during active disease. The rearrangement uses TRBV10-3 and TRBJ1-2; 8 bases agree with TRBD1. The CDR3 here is CAISFRGQGHYGYTF. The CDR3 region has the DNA TGTGCCATCAGTTTTCGTGGACAGGGCCACTATGGCTACACCTTC.